The 13 T cell receptor beta chains in this list originate from one sample, sequenced in a study of blood T cell repertoires in COVID-19. Measured with immunoSEQ multiplex PCR; TCRdb has only the in-frame clones, and not every one. The table shows 250,000 to 350,000 clones, with about nine tenths occurring only once. The material sequenced was peripheral blood. The receptors derive from a woman under 40 with COVID-19, enrolled during active disease.

This clone showed up just once. J is TRBJ1-1 and V is TRBV5-6; 8 bases map to TRBD1. CDR1 SGHDT and CDR2 YYEEEE come from the germline V gene. The CDR3 has 14 amino acids. With V trimmed by 4 bases and J by 6 bases, 8 bases remained unmatched. The CDR3 sequence: CASSRTGPSAEAFF. CDR3 nucleotide sequence: TGTGCCAGCAGCCGGACAGGGCCGTCCGCTGAAGCTTTCTTT.

The genes are TRBV10-2 and TRBJ2-4, with D possibly TRBD1 on 6 matching bases. V lost 6 bases, J lost 0 bases, and 9 bases lay in between. The CDR3 is 14 residues long. The V gene's germline CDR1 is WSHSY and CDR2 SAAADI. The CDR3 here is CASRDRLAKNIQYF. DNA of the CDR3: TGCGCCAGCAGGGACAGATTAGCCAAAAACATTCAGTACTTC.

The V call is TRBV28, the J call TRBJ2-1; TRBD2 matches 12 bases. Trimming removed 3 bases from V and 8 bases from J; junction bases left unmatched: 14. The CDR3 loop spans 18 amino acids. The germline gives CDR1 MDHEN, CDR2 SYDVKM. CDR3 DNA sequence: TGTGCCAGCAGTTTGCCTCCGCGGGCTAGCGGGAGGGTAGATGAGCAGTTCTTC. This encodes CASSLPPRASGRVDEQFF.

The chain recombines TRBV10-1 with TRBJ2-5; D is perhaps TRBD1 (6 bases). CDR1 is WNHNN, CDR2 SYGVQD, per germline (reference sequence). The ends were cut back, 0 bases at V and 9 bases at J, with 14 bases in the middle. There are 14 residues in the CDR3. CDR3 nucleotides: TGCGCCAGCAGTGAGTCGGGGGCTCAGCGAGCCCAGTACTTC. Its protein is CASSESGAQRAQYF.

The V and J genes are TRBV7-8 and TRBJ2-1, with 9 nucleotides matching TRBD2. Looked up from germline, CDR1 is SGHVS and CDR2 is FQNEAQ. There are 18 residues in the CDR3. V lost 5 bases to trimming and J lost 4 bases; unmatched junction nucleotides: 15. Here the CDR3 DNA reads TGTGCCAGCAGCCCCCGGGCGCGGGGACTAGCCTTTTACAATGAGCAGTTCTTC. The encoded protein is CASSPRARGLAFYNEQFF.

The rearrangement uses TRBV27 and TRBJ1-1; D is perhaps TRBD1 (6 bases). This CDR3 is 14 amino acids long. Trimming removed 2 bases at V and 4 bases at J, with 11 bases between. CDR1 is MNHEY and CDR2 is SMNVEV in the germline V gene (reference sequence). The CDR3 is CASSLGGASTEAFF. As DNA, the CDR3 is TGTGCCAGCAGTTTAGGGGGGGCCAGCACTGAAGCTTTCTTT.

The chain links TRBV30 to TRBJ1-1; D possibly corresponds to TRBD1 (5 bases). CDR1 GTSNPN and CDR2 SVGIG come from the germline V gene (reference sequence). The V gene lost 0 bases and the J gene lost 11 bases, with 19 bases spanning the gap. The CDR3 loop spans 14 amino acids. CDR3 coding DNA: TGTGCCTGGAGTGTGCAGGGTCTTCGTCCTTCGGCTTTCTTT. It specifies CAWSVQGLRPSAFF.

This rearrangement joins TRBV7-9 to TRBJ1-4, with 7 bases that match TRBD1. Per the germline V gene, CDR1 is SEHNR and CDR2 is FQNEAQ (reference sequence). Losses at the gene ends were 0 bases for V and 8 bases for J; bases not matched to a gene: 12. CDR3 length equals 17 residues. The CDR3 DNA reads as TGTGCCAGCAGCTTAGCGCTGGGTCCCCAGGGGGTCGAAAAACTGTTTTTT. Its protein product is CASSLALGPQGVEKLFF.

This clone was picked up one time. The V gene is TRBV6-6, the J gene TRBJ1-6; tentatively, D is TRBD1 (6 bases). The CDR3 contains 15 residues. CDR1 and CDR2 from the germline V gene are MNHNY and SVGAGI (reference sequence). The V end was cut by 0 bases, the J end by 7 bases, with 10 bases between. The CDR3 here is CASSYSWTENSPLHF. In nucleotides, the CDR3 is TGTGCCAGCAGTTACTCGTGGACAGAAAATTCACCCCTCCACTTT.

This clone was detected only once. The rearrangement links TRBV5-1 to TRBJ2-5, with 9 bases fitting TRBD1. The ends lost 0 bases at V and 6 bases at J; junction bases unmatched: 9. Per germline, CDR1 SGHRS and CDR2 YFSETQ. The CDR3 has 16 residues. The chain's CDR3 is CASSLAPTGGLKTQYF. In DNA, the CDR3 is TGCGCCAGCAGCTTGGCCCCGACAGGGGGGTTAAAGACCCAGTACTTC.

The gene calls are TRBV11-3 and TRBJ2-3, with 13 bases lining up with TRBD2. Germline CDR1 and CDR2: SGHNT and YENEEA. The CDR3 is 18 residues long. Trimming at V came to 3 bases and at J to 0 bases, leaving 6 bases not matched to a gene. As DNA, the CDR3 is TGTGCCAGCAGCTTGCGACTAGCGGGAGGCCCTAGCACAGATACGCAGTATTTT. As protein: CASSLRLAGGPSTDTQYF.

The J gene is TRBJ1-6, the V gene TRBV28; unclear D gene. V was shortened by 2 bases and J by 7 bases, with 9 bases between the two germline ends. The germline V gene encodes CDR1 MDHEN and CDR2 SYDVKM. The CDR3 is made up of 14 amino acids. In DNA form, the CDR3 reads TGTGCCAGCAGTTTAGCTGGGCTCAATTCACCCCTCCACTTT. Its translation is CASSLAGLNSPLHF.

The genes are TRBV28 and TRBJ1-3, with D possibly matching TRBD1 (5 bases). Germline CDR1 MDHEN, CDR2 SYDVKM. The CDR3 consists of 17 residues. The V end was cut by 5 bases, the J end by 3 bases, with 20 bases between. CDR3 nucleotide sequence: TGTGCCAGCAGTACCTTCTTCAGGGTCGAGCTTGGAAACACCATATATTTT. This codes for CASSTFFRVELGNTIYF.